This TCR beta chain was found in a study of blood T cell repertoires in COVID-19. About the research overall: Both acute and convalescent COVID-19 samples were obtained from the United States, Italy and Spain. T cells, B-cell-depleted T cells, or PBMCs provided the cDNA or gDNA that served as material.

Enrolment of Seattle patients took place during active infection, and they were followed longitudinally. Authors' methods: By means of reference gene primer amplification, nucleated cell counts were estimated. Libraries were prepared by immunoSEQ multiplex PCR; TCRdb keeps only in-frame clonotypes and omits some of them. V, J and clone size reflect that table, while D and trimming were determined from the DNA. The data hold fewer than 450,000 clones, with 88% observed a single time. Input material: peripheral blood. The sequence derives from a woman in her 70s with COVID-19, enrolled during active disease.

The CDR3 loop is CASSLGSALSPLHF. DNA of the CDR3: TGCGCCAGCAGCTTGGGGAGTGCCCTTTCACCCCTCCACTTT. The V and J genes are TRBV5-1 and TRBJ1-6, with D unclear. The CDR3 sequence is 14 residues long. Germline V lookup: CDR1 SGHRS, CDR2 YFSETQ. The V gene lost 0 bases and the J gene lost 9 bases, with 10 bases spanning the gap.